One sample yielded the 21 T cell receptor beta chains listed below, sequenced in a study of shared clonotypes between healthy human individuals. Sequenced by immunoSEQ multiplex PCR; TCRdb stores in-frame clones only, minus some. This sample carries approximately 440,000 clones, approximately 80% of them seen once, and the ten largest clones take 12%. What was sequenced was PBMCs. Every receptor here comes from a woman between 35 and 50 years old in good health. Some clones in this sample may be carry-over from other donors' samples.

In this sample, this clone turned up a few times. This sequence joins TRBV10-3 and TRBJ2-1, with 10 bases that match TRBD2. The J segment lost 4 bases and the V segment lost 3 bases, leaving 3 bases of the junction unmatched. Per germline, CDR1 ENHRY and CDR2 SYGVKD. CDR3 length: 15 amino acids. CDR3 sequence (DNA): TGTGCCATCAGTGACGCAGCGGGAGGGTACAATGAGCAGTTCTTC. Translated, it gives CAISDAAGGYNEQFF.

The rearrangement joins TRBV18 to TRBJ1-3; perhaps TRBD1 as D (5 bases). CDR1 is KGHSH, CDR2 LQKENI, per germline. CDR3 size: 15 residues. V was pared by 3 bases and J by 0 bases, with 9 bases between. CDR3 residues: CASSPVTDSGNTIYF. In DNA, the CDR3 is TGTGCCAGCTCACCGGTGACAGACTCTGGAAACACCATATATTTT.

The rearrangement joins TRBV19 to TRBJ2-1; D possibly uses TRBD1 or TRBD2 (5 bases each). Germline CDR1 reads LNHDA; CDR2 reads SQIVND (reference sequence). The CDR3 loop spans 12 amino acids. V was cut by 5 bases and J by 10 bases, with 12 bases left in between. The CDR3 loop reads CASSPDRDEQFF. In DNA form, the CDR3 reads TGTGCCAGTAGTCCGGACCGGGACGAGCAGTTCTTC.

This clone was recorded a few times. This chain joins TRBV25-1 and TRBJ2-5; D is ambiguous. V lost 4 bases, J lost 3 bases, and 6 bases lay in between. Per germline, CDR1 MGHDK and CDR2 SYGVNS. CDR3 length: 12 amino acids. As DNA, the CDR3 is TGTGCCAGCAGTGCCGGTAAAGAGACCCAGTACTTC. This encodes CASSAGKETQYF.

This clone was seen at least ten times. In the same sample, other DNA sequences code for this CDR3. This rearrangement joins TRBV6-1 to TRBJ2-7; maybe TRBD2 (5 bases). CDR3 length equals 14 residues. V was trimmed by 10 bases and J by 5 bases, leaving 21 bases between them. From germline, CDR1 is MNHNS and CDR2 SASEGT. The CDR3 reads CATREWGAQNEQYF. DNA for the CDR3: TGTGCCACCCGGGAATGGGGTGCCCAGAACGAGCAGTACTTC.

Only one count was recorded for this clone. This chain connects TRBV19 to TRBJ2-7; TRBD2 aligns across 12 bases. With 5 bases clipped from V and 6 bases from J, the junction kept 5 bases outside the gene matches. The CDR3 contains 14 residues. The germline V gene encodes CDR1 LNHDA and CDR2 SQIVND (reference sequence). The DNA for the CDR3 is TGTGCCAGTAGTCTAGGACTAGCGGGAAGCGAGCAGTACTTC. Translating gives CASSLGLAGSEQYF.

This clone was counted only a few times. This chain uses TRBV29-1 with TRBJ1-1; D unresolved. This CDR3 is built from 13 residues. V lost 6 bases, J lost 0 bases, and 11 bases lay in between. From germline, CDR1 is SQVTM and CDR2 ANQGSEA. As DNA, the CDR3 is TGCAGCGTCCGGCGAACGATGAACACTGAAGCTTTCTTT. Protein: CSVRRTMNTEAFF. Full variable domain (rest looked up from reference TRBV29-1 and TRBJ1-1): SAVISQKPSRDICQRGTSLTIQCQVDSQVTMMFWYRQQPGQSLTLIATANQGSEATYESGFVIDKFPISRPNLTFSTLTVSNMSPEDSSIYLCSVRRTMNTEAFFGQGTRLTVV.

This chain connects TRBV6-5 to TRBJ1-1; TRBD1 might be the D (5 bases). The germline V gene encodes CDR1 MNHEY and CDR2 SVGAGI. V dropped 6 bases and J dropped 0 bases, with 11 bases sitting between them. This CDR3 comprises 14 residues. The CDR3, as DNA: TGTGCCAGCAGAAGAACAGGCATGAACACTGAAGCTTTCTTT. It encodes CASRRTGMNTEAFF.

About this clone itself: A far larger clone is only one base removed, so a read error is likely. The gene calls are TRBV5-1 and TRBJ1-2; D call uncertain. CDR1 SGHRS and CDR2 YFSETQ come from the germline V gene. CDR3 length: 13 residues. CDR3 nucleotides: TGCGCCAGCAGCTTAATGGATAACTATGACTACACCTTC. Its translation is CASSLMDNYDYTF.

J is TRBJ2-1 and V is TRBV27; no clear D. The CDR3 runs to 13 residues. V was clipped by 3 bases and J by 4 bases, with 7 bases between them. Germline CDR1 is MNHEY and CDR2 is SMNVEV (reference sequence). CDR3: CASSLSWYNEQFF. The CDR3 region has the DNA TGTGCCAGCAGTTTGAGCTGGTACAATGAGCAGTTCTTC.

In DNA form, the CDR3 reads TGTGCCGTCGGGGCCAACGTCCTGACTTTC. Its translation is CAVGANVLTF. J is TRBJ2-6 and V is TRBV6-1, with D uncertain. This CDR3 region has 10 residues. CDR1 is MNHNS, CDR2 SASEGT, per germline. Trimming took off 11 bases at V and 4 bases at J, with 3 bases between the two ends.

This clone was recorded once. The chain joins TRBV29-1 to TRBJ2-7, with TRBD1 matching over 9 bases. CDR1 and CDR2 from the germline V gene are SQVTM and ANQGSEA. This CDR3 region has 15 residues. Germline trimming cut 6 bases from V and 3 bases from J; bases unmatched to any gene: 12. The CDR3, as DNA: TGCAGCGTAGACTCCGGGACAGGGAGTATCTACGAGCAGTACTTC. It specifies CSVDSGTGSIYEQYF.

There are many counts of this clone. The J gene is TRBJ2-1, the V gene TRBV7-8; D may be TRBD1 (5 bases). This CDR3 spans 12 amino acids. Germline V gives CDR1 SGHVS, CDR2 FQNEAQ. V shed 5 bases and J shed 7 bases, with 9 bases lying between them. CDR3 region: CASSPRQNEQFF. The DNA for the CDR3 is TGTGCCAGCAGCCCCCGACAGAATGAGCAGTTCTTC.

V is TRBV29-1 and J is TRBJ1-3; no clear D gene. V dropped 5 bases and J dropped 1 base, with 6 bases sitting between them. This CDR3 is 12 amino acids long. CDR1 is SQVTM, CDR2 ANQGSEA, per germline. The CDR3 region has the DNA TGCAGCGTTCAGCCGTCTGGAAACACCATATATTTT. Translation: CSVQPSGNTIYF.

The chain is built from TRBV19 and TRBJ1-1; 9 nucleotides agree with TRBD1. From germline, CDR1 is LNHDA and CDR2 SQIVND (reference sequence). The CDR3 spans 15 residues. V trimming: 4 bases; J trimming: 0 bases; junction bases outside the gene matches: 3. This CDR3 reads CASSTHRGLNTEAFF. For the CDR3, the DNA is TGTGCCAGTAGTACCCACAGGGGGCTGAACACTGAAGCTTTCTTT.

As for this clone: A far larger clone is just one base off, so this is likely a read error. The sample carries other DNA sequences with the same CDR3. The rearrangement uses TRBV25-1 and TRBJ1-4; D not certain. The CDR3 runs to 15 residues. CDR1 is MGHDK and CDR2 is SYGVNS in the germline V gene. CDR3 amino acids: CASSVPGYENEKLFF. CDR3 in DNA: TGCGCCAGCAGTGTCCCTGGATACGAGAATGAAAAACTGTTTTTT. The complete variable domain, with remaining parts taken from reference TRBV25-1 and TRBJ1-4, reads EADIYQTPRYLVIGTGKKITLECSQTMGHDKMYWYQQDPGMELHLIHYSYGVNSTEKGDLSSESTVSRIRTEHFPLTLESARPSHTSQYLCASSVPGYENEKLFFGSGTQLSVL.

The genes are TRBV4-1 and TRBJ1-4; 7 bases line up with TRBD1. V was pared by 0 bases and J by 6 bases, with 4 bases of the junction left unmatched. The length of the CDR3 is 15 residues. Germline V CDR1 and CDR2: MGHRA, YSYEKL. Here the CDR3 DNA reads TGCGCCAGCAGCCAAGAGGACAGGCGGTATGAAAAACTGTTTTTT. Amino acids: CASSQEDRRYEKLFF.

The J gene is TRBJ2-1, the V gene TRBV2; D remains ambiguous. V lost 7 bases to trimming and J lost 6 bases, with 13 bases between them. CDR3 length equals 13 residues. Germline V gene lookup returns CDR1 SNHLY and CDR2 FYNNEI. CDR3 DNA: TGTGCCAGCAACGCTGATAGAGGCAATGAGCAGTTCTTC. Amino acid sequence: CASNADRGNEQFF.

The chain joins TRBV30 to TRBJ1-1; maybe TRBD1 (6 bases). With 1 base removed from V and 9 bases from J, the gap between germline ends came to 15 bases. The CDR3 spans 13 residues. Germline values: CDR1 GTSNPN, CDR2 SVGIG (reference sequence). The CDR3 nucleotides are TGTGCCTGGAGTGGGGAGGTCGGGGGGCAAGCTTTCTTT. It encodes CAWSGEVGGQAFF.

This sequence joins TRBV7-2 and TRBJ2-6; 8 bases are a match to TRBD2. The junction had 12 bases not matched to a gene; V was cut back by 4 bases and J by 1 base. The CDR3 consists of 19 residues. CDR1 SGHTA and CDR2 FQGNSA come from the germline V gene. The CDR3 bases are TGTGCCAGCAGCTCCGGGAGGGTTCCCACAAAATCTGGGGCCAACGTCCTGACTTTC. This translates into CASSSGRVPTKSGANVLTF.

The rearrangement joins TRBV2 to TRBJ1-2; perhaps TRBD1 as D (6 bases). This CDR3 is 16 amino acids long. With 1 base removed from V and 6 bases from J, the gap between germline ends came to 18 bases. Germline CDR1 SNHLY, CDR2 FYNNEI. The CDR3 loop is CASSEVGGLGSNGYTF. The CDR3 DNA sequence: TGTGCCAGCAGTGAAGTTGGGGGCCTGGGATCGAATGGCTACACCTTC.